The next 18 T cell receptor beta chains were all read from a single sample in a study of cytotoxic CD8 clonotypes in ibrutinib-treated CLL. TCRdb's table, derived via immunoSEQ multiplex PCR, lists solely in-frame clones and lacks some. Among roughly 150,000 clones listed, more than 75% were seen once. The sequencing here drew on PBMCs, taken after 24 months of ibrutinib treatment. The origin of the receptors is a human donor with chronic lymphocytic leukemia.

This CDR3 reads CASKARANEKLFF. The CDR3 bases are TGTGCCAGCAAAGCCAGAGCGAATGAAAAACTGTTTTTT. The chain couples TRBV25-1 to TRBJ1-4; no definite D call. The CDR3 spans 13 residues. Per germline, CDR1 MGHDK and CDR2 SYGVNS. Trimming pared 7 bases from V and 5 bases from J, leaving 11 bases between. The complete variable domain, with remaining parts taken from reference TRBV25-1 and TRBJ1-4, reads EADIYQTPRYLVIGTGKKITLECSQTMGHDKMYWYQQDPGMELHLIHYSYGVNSTEKGDLSSESTVSRIRTEHFPLTLESARPSHTSQYLCASKARANEKLFFGSGTQLSVL.

This clone came up a few times. V and J are TRBV5-1 and TRBJ1-6, with no clear D. Germline-derived CDR1 and CDR2 are SGHRS and YFSETQ. The CDR3 contains 13 residues. The V gene lost 0 bases and the J gene lost 13 bases, with 11 bases spanning the gap. The CDR3 DNA follows: TGCGCCAGCAGCTTGGGACGGAGGACCCCCCTCCACTTT. Amino acids: CASSLGRRTPLHF.

The chain carries TRBV5-5 and TRBJ2-5; D not certain. The germline gives CDR1 SGHKS, CDR2 YYEKEE (reference sequence). The V end lost 0 bases, the J end lost 1 base, and 7 bases lay between the germline ends. The length of the CDR3 is 14 residues. The CDR3 spells CASSLAGSQETQYF. CDR3 DNA: TGTGCCAGCAGCTTGGCGGGCAGCCAAGAGACCCAGTACTTC. Filled out from reference TRBV5-5 and TRBJ2-5, the complete variable domain reads DAGVTQSPTHLIKTRGQQVTLRCSPISGHKSVSWYQQVLGQGPQFIFQYYEKEERGRGNFPDRFSARQFPNYSSELNVNALLLGDSALYLCASSLAGSQETQYFGPGTRLLVL.

CDR3 sequence (DNA): TGTGCCAGCAGCTTAAGGGGCGGGACCCTTTACAATGAGCAGTTCTTC. This codes for CASSLRGGTLYNEQFF. The chain couples TRBV7-6 to TRBJ2-1; a weak D match, TRBD2 (6 bases). Per germline, CDR1 SGHVS and CDR2 FNYEAQ. V shed 2 bases and J shed 4 bases, with 15 bases lying between them. The CDR3 length is 16 residues.

The chain carries TRBV19 and TRBJ2-3; D is uncertain. Germline CDR1 LNHDA, CDR2 SQIVND (reference sequence). With 2 bases removed from V and 6 bases from J, the gap between germline ends came to 9 bases. This CDR3 has 13 residues. The CDR3 sequence is CASSITPSDTQYF. The CDR3 DNA is TGTGCCAGTAGTATAACCCCCTCGGATACGCAGTATTTT. Full variable domain (remainder filled in from reference TRBV19 and TRBJ2-3): DGGITQSPKYLFRKEGQNVTLSCEQNLNHDAMYWYRQDPGQGLRLIYYSQIVNDFQKGDIAEGYSVSREKKESFPLTVTSAQKNPTAFYLCASSITPSDTQYFGPGTRLTVL.

A few counts support this clone. J is TRBJ2-7 and V is TRBV27; 7 bases align to TRBD1. This CDR3 is built from 14 residues. The germline CDR1 and CDR2 sequences are MNHEY and SMNVEV (reference sequence). V was pared by 5 bases and J by 4 bases, with 8 bases of the junction left unmatched. The CDR3 coding sequence is TGTGCCAGCAGTCCTCGGACAGGACCGTACGAGCAGTACTTC. Residues: CASSPRTGPYEQYF.

The chain joins TRBV29-1 to TRBJ1-4; D is possibly TRBD1 (6 bases). CDR1 is SQVTM and CDR2 is ANQGSEA in the germline V gene. The CDR3 runs to 13 residues. V lost 3 bases to trimming and J lost 7 bases, with 12 bases between them. The CDR3 is CSVDGPGVEKLFF. CDR3 in DNA: TGCAGCGTTGACGGGCCAGGGGTTGAAAAACTGTTTTTT.

This chain links TRBV5-1 with TRBJ1-2, with D possibly being TRBD1 (6 bases). CDR1 and CDR2 from the germline V gene are SGHRS and YFSETQ. This CDR3 spans 16 amino acids. Trimming removed 1 base from V and 8 bases from J, with 21 bases in between. The CDR3 coding sequence is TGCGCCAGCAGCTTGTCCCCTGGGGTCGGGGGCGCAGGCTACACCTTC. It codes for CASSLSPGVGGAGYTF.

As to this clone: The same CDR3 is also encoded by other DNA sequences in this sample. The chain links TRBV7-8 to TRBJ1-5, with D perhaps TRBD1 (5 bases). Germline V gene data show CDR1 as SGHVS and CDR2 as FQNEAQ. V gave up 0 bases and J gave up 5 bases, with 5 bases separating them. The CDR3 contains 13 residues. CDR3 in amino acids: CASSLAGDQPQHF. CDR3 nucleotide sequence: TGTGCCAGCAGCTTAGCAGGGGATCAGCCCCAGCATTTT.

The CDR3 reads CASRNPGETQYF. CDR3 sequence (DNA): TGTGCCAGCAGAAACCCCGGGGAGACCCAGTACTTC. The rearrangement joins TRBV6-5 to TRBJ2-5, with D uncertain. The CDR3 is 12 residues long. Trimming removed 6 bases from V and 5 bases from J, with 10 bases in between. CDR1 is MNHEY, CDR2 SVGAGI, per germline.

J is TRBJ2-7 and V is TRBV28; perhaps TRBD1 as D (6 bases). With 6 bases removed from V and 0 bases from J, the gap between germline ends came to 18 bases. This CDR3 spans 16 amino acids. The germline V gene encodes CDR1 MDHEN and CDR2 SYDVKM. CDR3 in amino acids: CASRVTGPWSSYEQYF. For the CDR3, the DNA is TGTGCCAGCAGGGTGACAGGTCCCTGGAGCTCCTACGAGCAGTACTTC.

This clone appeared a few times. It may be a read error: a sequence one base away is much more abundant. The chain links TRBV10-1 to TRBJ2-7; possibly TRBD2 for D (6 bases). V lost 11 bases and J 2 bases, leaving 10 bases between the germline ends. The CDR3 loop spans 11 amino acids. Germline assignment: CDR1 WNHNN and CDR2 SYGVQD (reference sequence). This CDR3 is CARGGTYEQYF. Written as DNA, the CDR3 is TGCGCCCGGGGCGGGACCTACGAGCAGTACTTC.

V is TRBV5-1 and J is TRBJ2-2, with D unclear. The CDR3 spans 15 residues. Deletions cut 1 base from V and 4 bases from J, with 11 bases between. Germline V CDR1 and CDR2: SGHRS, YFSETQ. This chain's CDR3 is CASSLTAELTGELFF. CDR3 DNA: TGCGCCAGCAGCTTGACGGCAGAACTCACCGGGGAGCTGTTTTTT.

The genes are TRBV28 and TRBJ1-1; no reliable D call. The CDR3 totals 13 residues. Trimming stripped 2 bases from V and 10 bases from J, with 14 bases between. Germline V CDR1 and CDR2: MDHEN, SYDVKM. CDR3 loop: CASSLPDRPGAFF. CDR3 in DNA: TGTGCCAGCAGTTTACCGGACCGACCGGGAGCTTTCTTT. The entire variable domain, with the rest obtained from reference TRBV28 and TRBJ1-1, is as follows: DVKVTQSSRYLVKRTGEKVFLECVQDMDHENMFWYRQDPGLGLRLIYFSYDVKMKEKGDIPEGYSVSREKKERFSLILESASTNQTSMYLCASSLPDRPGAFFGQGTRLTVV.

This sequence joins TRBV6-5 and TRBJ2-7, with TRBD2 identical over 10 bases. The CDR3 contains 15 residues. From germline, CDR1 is MNHEY and CDR2 SVGAGI. The ends lost 8 bases at V and 6 bases at J; junction bases unmatched: 13. CDR3: CASRIGQREGSEQYF. For the CDR3, the DNA is TGTGCCAGCCGTATAGGCCAGCGGGAGGGCAGCGAGCAGTACTTC.

V and J are TRBV9 and TRBJ2-7; 10 bases map to TRBD1. V was pared by 0 bases and J by 7 bases, with 10 bases of the junction left unmatched. CDR1 and CDR2 (germline): SGDLS, YYNGEE. There are 16 residues in the CDR3. The CDR3 here is CASSVEGGQGTREQYF. CDR3 in DNA: TGTGCCAGCAGCGTAGAGGGGGGACAGGGGACGAGGGAGCAGTACTTC.

The rearrangement uses TRBV5-1 and TRBJ2-3; maybe TRBD2 (5 bases). V shed 4 bases and J shed 1 base, with 16 bases lying between them. The CDR3 covers 16 residues. Per the germline V gene, CDR1 is SGHRS and CDR2 is YFSETQ. The CDR3 is CASSPGYIGGTDTQYF. The CDR3 DNA follows: TGCGCCAGCAGCCCGGGCTACATCGGGGGCACAGATACGCAGTATTTT.

The CDR3 coding sequence is TGTGCCAGCAGCTCATTGGAGGAGGGACGGTATGGTGGAAACACCATATATTTT. Translation: CASSSLEEGRYGGNTIYF. The chain joins TRBV5-6 to TRBJ1-3, with D perhaps TRBD1 (5 bases). Germline V gene sequence: CDR1 SGHDT, CDR2 YYEEEE. V lost 3 bases to trimming and J lost 3 bases, with 22 bases between them. This CDR3 comprises 18 residues.